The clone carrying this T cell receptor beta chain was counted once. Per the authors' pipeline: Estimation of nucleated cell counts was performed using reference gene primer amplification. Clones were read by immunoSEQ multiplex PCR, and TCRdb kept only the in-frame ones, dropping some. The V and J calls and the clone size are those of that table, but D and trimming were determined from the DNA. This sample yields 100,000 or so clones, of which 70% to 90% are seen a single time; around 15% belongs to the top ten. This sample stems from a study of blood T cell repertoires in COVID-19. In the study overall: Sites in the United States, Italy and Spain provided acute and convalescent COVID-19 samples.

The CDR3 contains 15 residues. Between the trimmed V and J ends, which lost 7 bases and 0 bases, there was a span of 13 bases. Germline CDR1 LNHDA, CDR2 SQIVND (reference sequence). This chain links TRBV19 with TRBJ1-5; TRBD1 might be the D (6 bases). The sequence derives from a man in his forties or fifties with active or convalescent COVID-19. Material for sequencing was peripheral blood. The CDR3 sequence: CASTLGHFSNQPQHF. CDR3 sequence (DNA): TGTGCCAGTACCTTGGGACATTTTAGCAATCAGCCCCAGCATTTT.